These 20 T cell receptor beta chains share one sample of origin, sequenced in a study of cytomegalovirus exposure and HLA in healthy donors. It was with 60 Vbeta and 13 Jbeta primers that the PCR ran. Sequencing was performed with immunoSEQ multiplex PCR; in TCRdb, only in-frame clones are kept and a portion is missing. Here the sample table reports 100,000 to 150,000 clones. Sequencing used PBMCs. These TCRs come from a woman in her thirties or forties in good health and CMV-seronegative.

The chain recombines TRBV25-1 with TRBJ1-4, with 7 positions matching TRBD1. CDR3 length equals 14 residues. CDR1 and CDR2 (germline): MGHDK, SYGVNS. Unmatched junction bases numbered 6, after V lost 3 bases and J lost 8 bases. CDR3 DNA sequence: TGTGCCAGCAGTGAGGGACAGTGGACCGAAAAACTGTTTTTT. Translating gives CASSEGQWTEKLFF. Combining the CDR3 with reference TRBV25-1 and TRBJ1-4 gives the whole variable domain EADIYQTPRYLVIGTGKKITLECSQTMGHDKMYWYQQDPGMELHLIHYSYGVNSTEKGDLSSESTVSRIRTEHFPLTLESARPSHTSQYLCASSEGQWTEKLFFGSGTQLSVL.

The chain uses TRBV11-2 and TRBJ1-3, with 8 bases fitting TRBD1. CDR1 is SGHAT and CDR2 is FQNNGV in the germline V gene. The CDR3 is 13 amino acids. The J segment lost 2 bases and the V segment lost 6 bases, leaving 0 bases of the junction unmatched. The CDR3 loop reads CASRTGAGNTIYF. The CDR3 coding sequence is TGTGCCAGCAGGACAGGGGCTGGAAACACCATATATTTT.

The CDR3 region is CASSDGTGSPNTEAFF. The CDR3 DNA reads as TGTGCCAGCAGTGATGGGACAGGGAGTCCGAACACTGAAGCTTTCTTT. The rearrangement joins TRBV6-1 to TRBJ1-1; TRBD1 matches at 9 bases. Germline V CDR1 and CDR2: MNHNS, SASEGT. The CDR3 consists of 16 residues. The trim removed 3 bases at V and 1 base at J, leaving 6 bases unmatched.

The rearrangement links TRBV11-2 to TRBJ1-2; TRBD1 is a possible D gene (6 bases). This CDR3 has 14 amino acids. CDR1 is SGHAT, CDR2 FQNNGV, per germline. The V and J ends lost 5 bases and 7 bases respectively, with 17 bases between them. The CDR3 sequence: CASSKPGGAGGYTF. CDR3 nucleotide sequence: TGTGCCAGCAGCAAACCGGGGGGCGCCGGTGGCTACACCTTC.

CDR3 nucleotides: TGTGCCAGCACCATAGGAGGACAGGGCGAAGAAAAACTGTTTTTT. It yields the protein CASTIGGQGEEKLFF. The rearrangement links TRBV28 to TRBJ1-4, with 8 bases aligning to TRBD1. The junction had 12 bases not matched to a gene; V was cut back by 7 bases and J by 8 bases. This CDR3 is 15 amino acids long. Per the germline V gene, CDR1 is MDHEN and CDR2 is SYDVKM. Supplemented by reference TRBV28 and TRBJ1-4, the full variable domain reads DVKVTQSSRYLVKRTGEKVFLECVQDMDHENMFWYRQDPGLGLRLIYFSYDVKMKEKGDIPEGYSVSREKKERFSLILESASTNQTSMYLCASTIGGQGEEKLFFGSGTQLSVL.

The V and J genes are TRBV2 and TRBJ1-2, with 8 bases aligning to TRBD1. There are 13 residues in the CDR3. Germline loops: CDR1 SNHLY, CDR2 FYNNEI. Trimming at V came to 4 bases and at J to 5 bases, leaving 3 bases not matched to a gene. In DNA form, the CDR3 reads TGTGCCAGCAGTGCGACAGGGGTGTATGGCTACACCTTC. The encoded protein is CASSATGVYGYTF.

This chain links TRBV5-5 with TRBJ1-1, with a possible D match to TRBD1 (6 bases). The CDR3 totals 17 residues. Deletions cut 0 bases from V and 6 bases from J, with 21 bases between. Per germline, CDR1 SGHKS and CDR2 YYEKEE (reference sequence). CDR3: CASSLGLRTGLNAEAFF. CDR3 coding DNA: TGTGCCAGCAGCTTGGGGCTTCGCACAGGGCTAAACGCTGAAGCTTTCTTT.

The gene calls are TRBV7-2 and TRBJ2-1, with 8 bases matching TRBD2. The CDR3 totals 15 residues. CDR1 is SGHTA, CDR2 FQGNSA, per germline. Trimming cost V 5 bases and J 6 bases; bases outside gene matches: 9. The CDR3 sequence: CASSTRGTRSNEQFF. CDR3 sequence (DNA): TGTGCCAGCAGCACCCGTGGGACTAGGAGCAATGAGCAGTTCTTC.

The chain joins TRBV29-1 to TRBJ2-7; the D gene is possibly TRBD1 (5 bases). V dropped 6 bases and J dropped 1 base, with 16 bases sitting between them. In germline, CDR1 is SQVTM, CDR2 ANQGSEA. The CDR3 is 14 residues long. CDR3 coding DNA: TGCAGCGTCCGAAGTCCGCAGGGATCCTACGAGCAGTACGTC. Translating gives CSVRSPQGSYEQYV.

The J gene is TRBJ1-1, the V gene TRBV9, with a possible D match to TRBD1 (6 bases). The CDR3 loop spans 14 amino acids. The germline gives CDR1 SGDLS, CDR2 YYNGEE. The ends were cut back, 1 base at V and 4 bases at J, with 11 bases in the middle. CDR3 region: CASSVQGQTTEAFF. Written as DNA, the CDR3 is TGTGCCAGCAGCGTACAAGGACAGACCACTGAAGCTTTCTTT.

Here the CDR3 reads CASSDTWNTEAFF. CDR3 nucleotide sequence: TGTGCCAGCAGTGACACTTGGAACACTGAAGCTTTCTTT. The chain links TRBV27 to TRBJ1-1; D remains ambiguous. The CDR3 sequence is 13 residues long. V lost 5 bases and J lost 1, with 8 bases in between. Germline V gives CDR1 MNHEY, CDR2 SMNVEV (reference sequence).

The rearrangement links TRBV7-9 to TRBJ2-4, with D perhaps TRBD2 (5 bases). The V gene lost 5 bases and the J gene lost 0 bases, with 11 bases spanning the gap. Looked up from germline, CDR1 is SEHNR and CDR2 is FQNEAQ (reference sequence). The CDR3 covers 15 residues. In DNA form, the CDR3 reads TGTGCCAGCAGCCGAGGGAGCATAGCCAAAAACATTCAGTACTTC. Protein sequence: CASSRGSIAKNIQYF.

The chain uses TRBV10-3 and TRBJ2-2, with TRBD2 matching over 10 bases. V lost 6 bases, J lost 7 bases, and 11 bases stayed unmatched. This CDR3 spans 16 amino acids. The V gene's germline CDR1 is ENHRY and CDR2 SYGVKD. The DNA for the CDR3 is TGTGCCATCAGCGCTCTAGCGGGGGTAACGGGCGGGGAGCTGTTTTTT. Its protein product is CAISALAGVTGGELFF.

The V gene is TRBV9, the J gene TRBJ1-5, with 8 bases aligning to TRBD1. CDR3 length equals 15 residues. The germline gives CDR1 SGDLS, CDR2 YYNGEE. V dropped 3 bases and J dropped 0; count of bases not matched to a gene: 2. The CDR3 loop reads CASSAQGASNQPQHF. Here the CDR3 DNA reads TGTGCCAGCAGCGCGCAGGGGGCTAGCAATCAGCCCCAGCATTTT.

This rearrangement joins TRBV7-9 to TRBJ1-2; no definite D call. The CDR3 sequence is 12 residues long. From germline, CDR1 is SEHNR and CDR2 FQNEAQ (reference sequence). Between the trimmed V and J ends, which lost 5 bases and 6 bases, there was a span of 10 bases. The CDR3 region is CASSDRGDGYTF. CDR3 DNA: TGTGCCAGCAGCGACCGGGGTGATGGCTACACCTTC.

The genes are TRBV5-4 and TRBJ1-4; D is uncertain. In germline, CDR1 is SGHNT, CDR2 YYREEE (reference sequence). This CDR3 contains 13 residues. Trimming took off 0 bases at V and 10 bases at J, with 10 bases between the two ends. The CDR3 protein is CASSLAGGVKLFF. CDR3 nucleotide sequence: TGTGCCAGCAGCTTGGCCGGCGGCGTAAAACTGTTTTTT. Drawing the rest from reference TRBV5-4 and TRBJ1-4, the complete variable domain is ETGVTQSPTHLIKTRGQQVTLRCSSQSGHNTVSWYQQALGQGPQFIFQYYREEENGRGNFPPRFSGLQFPNYSSELNVNALELDDSALYLCASSLAGGVKLFFGSGTQLSVL.

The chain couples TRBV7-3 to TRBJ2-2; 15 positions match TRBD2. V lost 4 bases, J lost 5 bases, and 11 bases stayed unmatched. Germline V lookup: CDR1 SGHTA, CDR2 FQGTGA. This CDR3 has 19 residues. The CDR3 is CASSSLGLAGGRRTGELFF. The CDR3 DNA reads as TGTGCCAGCAGCTCCTTAGGACTAGCGGGGGGGCGTAGGACCGGGGAGCTGTTTTTT.

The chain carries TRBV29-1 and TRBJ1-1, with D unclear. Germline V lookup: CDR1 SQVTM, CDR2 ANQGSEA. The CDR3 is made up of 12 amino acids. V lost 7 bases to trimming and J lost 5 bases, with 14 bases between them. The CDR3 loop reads CSAYTDQTEAFF. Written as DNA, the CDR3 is TGCAGCGCCTATACCGATCAAACTGAAGCTTTCTTT.

CDR3 coding DNA: TGTGCCATCAGTGAACAGCGGACAGGGGGAGGAGAGAACACTGAAGCTTTCTTT. Translating it yields CAISEQRTGGGENTEAFF. The rearrangement links TRBV10-3 to TRBJ1-1, with 10 bases fitting TRBD1. Germline trimming cut 3 bases from V and 1 base from J; bases unmatched to any gene: 11. Germline V gene sequence: CDR1 ENHRY, CDR2 SYGVKD. The CDR3 runs to 18 residues.

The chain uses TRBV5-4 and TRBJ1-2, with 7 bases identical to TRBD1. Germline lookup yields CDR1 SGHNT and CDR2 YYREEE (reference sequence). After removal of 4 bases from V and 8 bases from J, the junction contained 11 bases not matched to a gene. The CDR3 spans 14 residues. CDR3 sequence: CASSTGQRGRGYTF. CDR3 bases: TGTGCCAGCAGCACGGGACAGCGAGGACGGGGCTACACCTTC.